One and the same sample provided the 19 T cell receptor beta chains below, sequenced in a study of shared clonotypes between healthy human individuals. The naive CD8 subset, CD45RO-negative cells positively selected for CCR7, excluded terminally differentiated effector memory CD45RA+ cells. Sequenced by immunoSEQ multiplex PCR; TCRdb stores in-frame clones only, minus some. Of some 580,000 clones in the sample, more than 95% were seen once. Source material: naive CD8+ T cells sorted from blood. The source of these receptors is a man under 40 in good health.

The chain joins TRBV4-1 to TRBJ2-7; D gene ambiguous. Trimming took off 4 bases at V and 3 bases at J, with 10 bases between the two ends. In germline, CDR1 is MGHRA, CDR2 YSYEKL. The CDR3 extends over 13 amino acids. The CDR3 DNA reads as TGCGCCAGCAGCCCCTTTGACGTCTACGAGCAGTACTTC. Encoded protein: CASSPFDVYEQYF.

This clone was recorded only once. The chain uses TRBV15 and TRBJ1-1; D unclear. V lost 4 bases, J lost 4 bases, and 13 bases lay in between. Germline assignment: CDR1 LNHNV and CDR2 YYDKDF (reference sequence). The CDR3 runs 14 residues. DNA of the CDR3: TGTGCCACCAGCACCGCCCGAGTGGGCACTGAAGCTTTCTTT. It encodes CATSTARVGTEAFF.

The gene calls are TRBV4-3 and TRBJ1-3; no definite D call. V lost 3 bases and J lost 3, with 12 bases in between. The germline V gene encodes CDR1 LGHNA and CDR2 YSLEER. The CDR3 contains 15 residues. CDR3 sequence: CASSQGVSIGNTIYF. As DNA, the CDR3 is TGCGCCAGCAGCCAGGGTGTCTCAATTGGAAACACCATATATTTT.

This chain uses TRBV7-9 with TRBJ2-7; D unresolved. Germline lookup yields CDR1 SEHNR and CDR2 FQNEAQ (reference sequence). There are 13 residues in the CDR3. Trimming left V 4 bases short and J 5 bases short, with 12 bases between. The CDR3 coding sequence is TGTGCCAGCAGCTCAAAGACCGAGGACGAGCAGTACTTC. Protein sequence: CASSSKTEDEQYF.

This chain uses TRBV6-1 with TRBJ2-3; 7 bases are shared with TRBD2. The J segment lost 2 bases and the V segment lost 0 bases, leaving 8 bases of the junction unmatched. The V gene's germline CDR1 is MNHNS and CDR2 SASEGT. The CDR3 contains 17 residues. The CDR3 region has the DNA TGTGCCAGCAGTGAAGCCTCGCCAGCGGGATTCACAGATACGCAGTATTTT. As protein: CASSEASPAGFTDTQYF.

This chain connects TRBV7-2 to TRBJ2-7, with TRBD2 identical over 8 bases. The CDR3 has 18 residues. With V trimmed by 5 bases and J by 1 base, 16 bases remained unmatched. CDR1 and CDR2 from the germline V gene are SGHTA and FQGNSA. The DNA for the CDR3 is TGTGCCAGCAGCCCCCCGCGGGCGGGAGGTGACTTATCCTACGAGCAGTACTTC. Translating gives CASSPPRAGGDLSYEQYF.

The chain recombines TRBV27 with TRBJ2-3; TRBD1 might be the D (6 bases). CDR3 size: 12 residues. Trimming removed 6 bases at V and 3 bases at J, with 7 bases between. Per the germline V gene, CDR1 is MNHEY and CDR2 is SMNVEV (reference sequence). CDR3 bases: TGTGCCAGCAGAAGGGGGACAGATACGCAGTATTTT. As protein: CASRRGTDTQYF.

This chain connects TRBV7-8 to TRBJ2-1, with D possibly matching TRBD1 (5 bases). Per the germline V gene, CDR1 is SGHVS and CDR2 is FQNEAQ. The CDR3 runs to 14 residues. Trimming stripped 3 bases from V and 9 bases from J, with 15 bases between. The CDR3 is CASSFSSQGGEQFF. The CDR3 DNA follows: TGTGCCAGCAGCTTCTCGTCTCAGGGCGGTGAGCAGTTCTTC.

J is TRBJ2-7 and V is TRBV27; no reliable D call. V lost 3 bases, J lost 4 bases, and 10 bases lay in between. The CDR3 runs 13 residues. Germline-derived CDR1 and CDR2 are MNHEY and SMNVEV (reference sequence). The DNA for the CDR3 is TGTGCCAGCAGTTTTGGCTCCTTATACGAGCAGTACTTC. Amino acids: CASSFGSLYEQYF.

This chain connects TRBV29-1 to TRBJ2-1, with 7 nucleotides matching TRBD1. V gave up 7 bases and J gave up 1 base; unmatched junction bases: 7. The germline V gene encodes CDR1 SQVTM and CDR2 ANQGSEA. This CDR3 is built from 14 residues. The CDR3: CSAPTRGSYNEQFF. The CDR3 DNA reads TGCAGCGCACCAACCAGGGGGTCCTACAATGAGCAGTTCTTC.

The rearrangement uses TRBV7-9 and TRBJ2-2, with 8 bases that match TRBD1. The V and J ends lost 1 base and 4 bases, in that order; junction bases with no gene match: 2. The CDR3 sequence is 15 residues long. Germline values: CDR1 SEHNR, CDR2 FQNEAQ (reference sequence). The CDR3 coding sequence is TGTGCCAGCAGCTTAGGTCAGGGGGCCACCGGGGAGCTGTTTTTT. Amino acids: CASSLGQGATGELFF.

The chain links TRBV11-2 to TRBJ2-1, with no clear D. The CDR3 covers 9 residues. V lost 5 bases and J lost 9, with 2 bases in between. The germline gives CDR1 SGHAT, CDR2 FQNNGV. The CDR3 region has the DNA TGTGCCAGCAGCGTTGAGCAGTTCTTC. This translates into CASSVEQFF.

This chain joins TRBV10-2 and TRBJ2-1; TRBD2 matches 8 bases. This CDR3 contains 15 residues. Germline values: CDR1 WSHSY, CDR2 SAAADI. Trimming removed 3 bases from V and 4 bases from J; junction bases left unmatched: 5. The CDR3 sequence: CASSDPGLGYNEQFF. Written as DNA, the CDR3 is TGCGCCAGCAGTGACCCGGGACTAGGTTACAATGAGCAGTTCTTC.

The V call is TRBV11-2, the J call TRBJ2-1; 11 nucleotides match TRBD2. CDR1 and CDR2 from the germline V gene are SGHAT and FQNNGV. The CDR3 is 16 amino acids. J lost 4 bases, V lost 5 bases, and 7 bases had no gene match. The CDR3 reads CASSPSGTSGYNEQFF. CDR3 DNA sequence: TGTGCCAGCAGCCCTTCCGGGACTAGCGGATACAATGAGCAGTTCTTC.

This chain uses TRBV7-9 with TRBJ1-1, with D perhaps matching TRBD1 (5 bases). CDR3 length: 13 amino acids. Looked up from germline, CDR1 is SEHNR and CDR2 is FQNEAQ (reference sequence). Trimming removed 6 bases at V and 5 bases at J, with 13 bases between. The CDR3 DNA reads as TGTGCCAGCAGTCCCGGGGGGGGGACTGAAGCTTTCTTT. Translation: CASSPGGGTEAFF.

This chain connects TRBV9 to TRBJ2-7, with TRBD1 matching 8 bases. This CDR3 spans 15 amino acids. V shed 3 bases, J shed 1 base, and the junction held 6 bases outside the gene matches. Germline V gene lookup returns CDR1 SGDLS and CDR2 YYNGEE. The CDR3 region has the DNA TGTGCCAGCAGCGCCAGGGGACAGGAATCCTACGAGCAGTACTTC. It translates to CASSARGQESYEQYF.

The CDR3 DNA reads as TGTGCCAGCAGCACATACACCGGGGAGCTGTTTTTT. Its translation: CASSTYTGELFF. This sequence joins TRBV7-9 and TRBJ2-2; the D is unclear. From germline, CDR1 is SEHNR and CDR2 FQNEAQ (reference sequence). The CDR3 runs to 12 residues. Trimming cost V 5 bases and J 3 bases, with 4 bases left between them.

This chain joins TRBV2 and TRBJ2-1; tentatively, D is TRBD1 or TRBD2 (6 bases each). Germline CDR1 SNHLY, CDR2 FYNNEI. V was clipped by 4 bases and J by 5 bases, with 12 bases between them. This CDR3 has 14 residues. The CDR3, as DNA: TGTGCCAGCAGTGGTGGGGGGCCTAACAATGAGCAGTTCTTC. Residues: CASSGGGPNNEQFF.

The chain uses TRBV27 and TRBJ2-1, with D unresolved. Between the trimmed V and J ends, which lost 1 base and 8 bases, there was a span of 3 bases. The CDR3 is 11 amino acids. Germline CDR1 is MNHEY and CDR2 is SMNVEV (reference sequence). CDR3 region: CASSLWDEQFF. The CDR3 coding sequence is TGTGCCAGCAGTTTATGGGATGAGCAGTTCTTC.